These 26 T cell receptor beta chains originate from one sample sequenced in a study of T cells after yellow fever vaccination. Each CDR3 protein gets one entry after TCRdb re-called the 5' RACE reads with MiXCR. The sample has 200,000 to 250,000 distinct CDR3 sequences, 6.9% seen once. This specimen consisted of CD4+ T cells sorted from PBMCs, obtained 15 days after the yellow fever booster vaccination. These receptors were obtained from a man aged 30 to 45 who received the YFV17D yellow fever vaccine.

This sequence joins TRBV20-1 and TRBJ2-1, with TRBD2 matching over 11 bases. Trimming took 6 bases from V and 7 from J; bases not matched to a gene: 17. Germline CDR1 DFQATT, CDR2 SNEGSKA (reference sequence). This CDR3 has 17 residues. CDR3 sequence reads: CSAHPLSGRGPGNEQFF. The CDR3 DNA reads as TGCAGTGCGCATCCCCTTAGCGGGAGGGGGCCAGGGAATGAGCAGTTCTTC.

The chain combines TRBV2 with TRBJ2-3; 7 bases map to TRBD1. From germline, CDR1 is SNHLY and CDR2 FYNNEI. Trimming removed 7 bases from V and 5 bases from J; junction bases left unmatched: 12. The CDR3 is 15 residues long. CDR3: CASTLGQIGGDTQYF. The CDR3 nucleotides read TGTGCCAGCACCTTGGGACAGATAGGAGGAGATACGCAGTATTTT.

The chain carries TRBV10-3 and TRBJ1-2; D uncertain. V lost 3 bases, J lost 8 bases, and 16 bases lay in between. The CDR3 has 14 amino acids. Germline V gene lookup returns CDR1 ENHRY and CDR2 SYGVKD. As DNA, the CDR3 is TGTGCCATCAGTGACGTGGCCGGGCGGTTGGGCTACACCTTC. Translation: CAISDVAGRLGYTF.

This rearrangement joins TRBV6-5 to TRBJ2-7; D is uncertain. The CDR3 runs 11 residues. Germline CDR1 MNHEY, CDR2 SVGAGI. V shed 2 bases and J shed 5 bases, with 4 bases lying between them. CDR3 DNA: TGTGCCAGCAGTTACAGGGACGAGCAGTACTTC. As protein: CASSYRDEQYF.

This clonotype came up a few times. V and J are TRBV27 and TRBJ1-1; TRBD1 aligns across 8 bases. CDR3 length equals 14 residues. The junction had 3 bases not matched to a gene; V was cut back by 5 bases and J by 1 base. From germline, CDR1 is MNHEY and CDR2 SMNVEV (reference sequence). Here the CDR3 DNA reads TGTGCCAGCAGTCCGGACAGGGCGAACACTGAAGCTTTCTTT. Amino acids: CASSPDRANTEAFF.

Only a few counts were recorded for this clonotype. V is TRBV5-1 and J is TRBJ2-5; D ambiguous. The V gene's germline CDR1 is SGHRS and CDR2 YFSETQ. V lost 0 bases, J lost 1 base, and 7 bases lay in between. The CDR3 contains 14 residues. CDR3 amino acids: CASSLVPLQETQYF. In DNA form, the CDR3 reads TGCGCCAGCAGCTTGGTTCCCCTCCAAGAGACCCAGTACTTC.

The V call is TRBV7-9, the J call TRBJ2-1; 7 bases are shared with TRBD2. Looked up from germline, CDR1 is SEHNR and CDR2 is FQNEAQ (reference sequence). This CDR3 is 15 amino acids long. Unmatched junction bases numbered 9, after V lost 1 base and J lost 9 bases. The CDR3 sequence is CASSLGGSASGEQFF. DNA for the CDR3: TGTGCCAGCAGCTTAGGCGGGAGCGCTTCCGGTGAGCAGTTCTTC.

The sample holds a few counts of this clonotype. The chain uses TRBV7-9 and TRBJ1-1, with D uncertain. V was cut by 4 bases and J by 2 bases, with 8 bases left in between. The CDR3 length is 13 residues. Looked up from germline, CDR1 is SEHNR and CDR2 is FQNEAQ (reference sequence). The DNA for the CDR3 is TGTGCCAGCAGCTGGCAGAGCAACACTGAAGCTTTCTTT. It yields the protein CASSWQSNTEAFF.

The chain joins TRBV12-3 or TRBV12-4 to TRBJ2-3, with D perhaps TRBD1 or TRBD2 (5 bases each). Trimming took 4 bases from V and 8 from J, leaving 25 bases between them. This CDR3 region has 17 residues. The DNA for the CDR3 is TGTGCCAGCAGTTGGCCCTCGGGGCGCCTCGAAGGTGGTACGCAGTATTTT. Encoded protein: CASSWPSGRLEGGTQYF.

This chain uses TRBV15 with TRBJ2-1; the D gene is possibly TRBD1 (6 bases). Trimming left V 1 base short and J 5 bases short, with 12 bases between. The CDR3 extends over 15 amino acids. Germline loops: CDR1 LNHNV, CDR2 YYDKDF (reference sequence). The CDR3 loop reads CATSRGPAGDNEQFF. The DNA of the CDR3 is TGTGCCACCAGCAGAGGACCTGCAGGGGACAATGAGCAGTTCTTC.

This clonotype came up many times. The chain has TRBV5-1 and TRBJ1-1, with no clear D. The V and J ends lost 6 bases and 7 bases respectively, with 10 bases between them. The CDR3 is 11 amino acids. Germline CDR1 is SGHRS and CDR2 is YFSETQ. The CDR3 protein is CASKGEVEAFF. Written as DNA, the CDR3 is TGCGCCAGCAAGGGAGAAGTTGAAGCTTTCTTT. The complete variable domain, with remaining parts taken from reference TRBV5-1 and TRBJ1-1, reads KAGVTQTPRYLIKTRGQQVTLSCSPISGHRSVSWYQQTPGQGLQFLFEYFSETQRNKGNFPGRFSGRQFSNSRSEMNVSTLELGDSALYLCASKGEVEAFFGQGTRLTVV.

The chain uses TRBV28 and TRBJ2-7; a weak D match, TRBD2 (5 bases). Germline V gene sequence: CDR1 MDHEN, CDR2 SYDVKM. The CDR3 covers 15 residues. The germline V and J ends were trimmed by 3 bases and 2 bases, with 14 bases remaining between them. The CDR3 protein is CASSFSLPGTYEQYF. The CDR3 DNA sequence: TGTGCCAGCAGTTTCTCGCTCCCGGGAACCTACGAGCAGTACTTC. The full variable domain, its missing parts supplied by reference TRBV28 and TRBJ2-7, is DVKVTQSSRYLVKRTGEKVFLECVQDMDHENMFWYRQDPGLGLRLIYFSYDVKMKEKGDIPEGYSVSREKKERFSLILESASTNQTSMYLCASSFSLPGTYEQYFGPGTRLTVT.

In its sample, this clonotype was seen many times. The gene calls are TRBV7-9 and TRBJ1-1; 8 nucleotides agree with TRBD1. V shed 5 bases and J 4 bases; nucleotides not matched to a gene: 9. Germline CDR1 reads SEHNR; CDR2 reads FQNEAQ (reference sequence). The CDR3 is made up of 15 amino acids. The CDR3 loop is CASSLPGQGFTEAFF. DNA of the CDR3: TGTGCCAGCAGCCTCCCTGGACAGGGTTTCACTGAAGCTTTCTTT.

This clonotype was picked up many times. V and J are TRBV6-5 and TRBJ2-5; the match to TRBD2 covers 9 bases. CDR1 and CDR2 from the germline V gene are MNHEY and SVGAGI. The CDR3 contains 16 residues. J was trimmed by 5 bases and V by 0 bases; bases with no gene match: 7. CDR3 nucleotides: TGTGCCAGCAGTTACTCGCGCGGGAGGGCCGATGAGACCCAGTACTTC. This gives the protein CASSYSRGRADETQYF.

This clonotype has at least ten counts. The chain's CDR3 is CASTKLGGYGGPGELFF. The CDR3 DNA reads as TGTGCCAGCACTAAATTGGGTGGCTATGGAGGACCCGGGGAGCTGTTTTTT. The rearrangement links TRBV12-3 or TRBV12-4 to TRBJ2-2; perhaps TRBD2 as D (5 bases). V lost 7 bases to trimming and J lost 6 bases, with 24 bases between them. This CDR3 region has 17 residues.

Only a few counts were recorded for this clonotype. For the CDR3, the DNA is TGTGCCAGCAGTTTCTGGCGAAGCGAAGCGCAGCATTTT. Its protein is CASSFWRSEAQHF. The chain uses TRBV12-3 or TRBV12-4 and TRBJ1-5; D is uncertain. V was pared by 3 bases and J by 13 bases, with 16 bases between. This CDR3 has 13 amino acids.

This clonotype was counted many times. This chain links TRBV20-1 with TRBJ2-1; a possible D gene is TRBD2 (6 bases). Looked up from germline, CDR1 is DFQATT and CDR2 is SNEGSKA (reference sequence). This CDR3 comprises 14 residues. V was clipped by 0 bases and J by 12 bases, with 18 bases between them. The CDR3 is CSARDFSGKLGQFF. CDR3 DNA: TGCAGTGCTAGAGACTTTAGCGGAAAATTGGGGCAGTTCTTC.

The J gene is TRBJ1-2, the V gene TRBV7-2, with no clear D. The germline CDR1 and CDR2 sequences are SGHTA and FQGNSA. The CDR3 covers 14 residues. Trimming took off 4 bases at V and 7 bases at J, with 16 bases between the two ends. CDR3 amino acids: CASSYKMNQTGYTF. The DNA for the CDR3 is TGTGCCAGCAGCTACAAAATGAACCAAACTGGCTACACCTTC.

The CDR3, as DNA: TGTGCCAGCAGTTTACTCTGGACAGGAAAAGAGACCCAGTACTTC. This gives the protein CASSLLWTGKETQYF. The genes are TRBV12-3 or TRBV12-4 and TRBJ2-5; TRBD1 agrees at 7 bases. V lost 2 bases and J lost 3; bases outside the gene matches: 6. This CDR3 has 15 amino acids.

CDR3 DNA: TGTGCCAGCAGAAACACAGGTGCTACCTACGAGCAGTACTTC. Protein: CASRNTGATYEQYF. This chain uses TRBV6-1 with TRBJ2-7, with D perhaps TRBD1 (5 bases). The CDR3 loop spans 14 amino acids. The germline V gene has CDR1 MNHNS and CDR2 SASEGT. The V end was cut by 6 bases, the J end by 2 bases, with 14 bases between.

This clonotype was seen at least ten times. The CDR3 is CSARDGAGGGTGELFF. The DNA of the CDR3 is TGCAGTGCTAGAGATGGGGCGGGAGGAGGCACCGGGGAGCTGTTTTTT. The gene calls are TRBV20-1 and TRBJ2-2; 8 nucleotides agree with TRBD2. CDR1 and CDR2 from the germline V gene are DFQATT and SNEGSKA (reference sequence). The CDR3 extends over 16 amino acids. J gave up 4 bases and V 0 bases, and 7 bases lay outside the gene matches.

This clonotype was picked up many times. The chain uses TRBV5-5 and TRBJ1-4; no reliable D call. The germline V gene encodes CDR1 SGHKS and CDR2 YYEKEE (reference sequence). The CDR3 runs to 12 residues. V was clipped by 1 base and J by 5 bases, with 3 bases between them. The CDR3 DNA sequence: TGTGCCAGCAGCTTGAGCAATGAAAAACTGTTTTTT. It translates to CASSLSNEKLFF.

This clonotype was seen many times. V and J are TRBV20-1 and TRBJ2-3; 9 bases are a match to TRBD1. The junction had 5 bases not matched to a gene; V was cut back by 0 bases and J by 7 bases. This CDR3 comprises 14 residues. Germline loops: CDR1 DFQATT, CDR2 SNEGSKA (reference sequence). This CDR3 is CSARDWGTGYTQYF. DNA of the CDR3: TGCAGTGCTAGAGATTGGGGGACAGGGTATACGCAGTATTTT.

The genes are TRBV14 and TRBJ2-7, with a tentative D call TRBD2 (6 bases). The CDR3 length is 15 residues. Per germline, CDR1 SGHDN and CDR2 FVKESK. Trimming stripped 2 bases from V and 0 bases from J, with 11 bases between. This CDR3 is CASSQYGRGSYEQYF. CDR3 DNA: TGTGCCAGCAGCCAATACGGGAGAGGCTCCTACGAGCAGTACTTC.

This clonotype has at least ten counts. The V gene is TRBV11-2, the J gene TRBJ2-1; D is unclear. The CDR3 has 13 amino acids. Per germline, CDR1 SGHAT and CDR2 FQNNGV. Trimming stripped 1 base from V and 7 bases from J, with 8 bases between. CDR3: CASSLGSGNEQFF. The DNA of the CDR3 is TGTGCCAGCAGCTTAGGATCCGGGAATGAGCAGTTCTTC. Together with reference TRBV11-2 and TRBJ2-1, the CDR3 gives the full variable domain: EAGVAQSPRYKIIEKRQSVAFWCNPISGHATLYWYQQILGQGPKLLIQFQNNGVVDDSQLPKDRFSAERLKGVDSTLKIQPAKLEDSAVYLCASSLGSGNEQFFGPGTRLTVL.

This clonotype was seen repeatedly, ten times or more. The chain uses TRBV5-1 and TRBJ2-3; D is undetermined. The V and J ends lost 0 bases and 3 bases respectively, with 8 bases between them. The CDR3 covers 14 residues. Germline CDR1 SGHRS, CDR2 YFSETQ. This CDR3 reads CASSLGPGTDTQYF. The CDR3 bases are TGCGCCAGCAGCTTGGGGCCAGGTACAGATACGCAGTATTTT.